This TCR beta chain came from a study of identical twins. With template switching, a universal primer site was added, and the cDNA carried unique molecular identifiers. TCRdb re-called the 5' RACE reads through MiXCR, storing one row per CDR3 protein. In the table there are some 1,700,000 distinct CDR3 sequences, about 30% of which are singletons. In this sample, this clonotype turned up a few times. This TCR was recovered from a newborn girl in good health. Sequenced material: cord blood.

The CDR3 region has the DNA TGTGCCAGCAGTTATTATCCCGGGGGCACAGATACGCAGTATTTT. It encodes CASSYYPGGTDTQYF. The chain recombines TRBV6-6 with TRBJ2-3, with D possibly being TRBD2 (5 bases). V dropped 3 bases and J dropped 1 base, with 11 bases sitting between them. CDR3 length: 15 residues. The V gene's germline CDR1 is MNHNY and CDR2 SVGAGI (reference sequence).